The 24 T cell receptor beta chains below come from one sample, sequenced in a study of PD-1 blockade in classical Hodgkin lymphoma. Every single patient, without exception, relapsed after autologous stem cell transplantation, and brentuximab vedotin exposure varied. The assay was immunoSEQ multiplex PCR, and TCRdb's table has in-frame clones only and misses some. The repertoire holds roughly 150,000 clones, 78% seen once, with roughly 8.4% in the top ten. The sequenced sample was peripheral blood mononuclear cells (PBMCs), obtained before the second cycle of nivolumab. The receptors come from a human donor with classical Hodgkin lymphoma.

CDR3 loop: CASSFGSVRLQGYTF. As DNA, the CDR3 is TGTGCCAGCAGCTTCGGCTCGGTGAGACTCCAGGGCTACACCTTC. This chain uses TRBV13 with TRBJ1-2; D call uncertain. The CDR3 loop spans 15 amino acids. The ends were cut back, 3 bases at V and 8 bases at J, with 19 bases in the middle. Germline loops: CDR1 PRHDT, CDR2 FYEKMQ (reference sequence).

V is TRBV10-3 and J is TRBJ2-2; 9 bases agree with TRBD2. Unmatched junction bases numbered 6, after V lost 6 bases and J lost 4 bases. CDR3 length: 15 residues. Germline V gene data show CDR1 as ENHRY and CDR2 as SYGVKD. The CDR3 coding sequence is TGTGCCATCAGCCTAGCGGGACTCTTCACCGGGGAGCTGTTTTTT. It is translated as CAISLAGLFTGELFF.

CDR3 in amino acids: CASSRVGGNSYEQYF. DNA of the CDR3: TGCGCCAGCAGCCGCGTGGGGGGGAACTCCTACGAGCAGTACTTC. This sequence joins TRBV4-3 and TRBJ2-7; 7 positions match TRBD2. V shed 4 bases, J shed 0 bases, and the junction held 6 bases outside the gene matches. Looked up from germline, CDR1 is LGHNA and CDR2 is YSLEER. The CDR3 extends over 15 amino acids.

The chain has TRBV5-5 and TRBJ2-7; D not certain. CDR3 size: 13 residues. CDR1 and CDR2 from the germline V gene are SGHKS and YYEKEE (reference sequence). V was shortened by 1 base and J by 5 bases, with 10 bases between the two germline ends. The CDR3 nucleotides read TGTGCCAGCAGCTTGATAAGTTGGGACGAGCAGTACTTC. This codes for CASSLISWDEQYF.

V and J are TRBV28 and TRBJ2-7; 7 bases map to TRBD2. Trimming took 6 bases from V and 7 from J; bases not matched to a gene: 6. Looked up from germline, CDR1 is MDHEN and CDR2 is SYDVKM. The CDR3 is made up of 12 amino acids. CDR3 DNA: TGTGCCAGCAGCATCCTCGGGAGGGAGCAGTACTTC. This codes for CASSILGREQYF.

This rearrangement joins TRBV5-1 to TRBJ1-2; D perhaps matches TRBD1 (5 bases). Between the trimmed V and J ends, which lost 0 bases and 6 bases, there was a span of 9 bases. The CDR3 is 13 residues long. The V gene's germline CDR1 is SGHRS and CDR2 YFSETQ. Here the CDR3 DNA reads TGCGCCAGCAGCTTGGGGGGGAATGATGGCTACACCTTC. It encodes CASSLGGNDGYTF.

V gene TRBV29-1 combines with J gene TRBJ2-1; 7 positions match TRBD1. Germline V gives CDR1 SQVTM, CDR2 ANQGSEA. The CDR3 covers 13 residues. Unmatched junction bases numbered 3, after V lost 6 bases and J lost 1 base. CDR3 coding DNA: TGCAGCGTATACAGGGGTTCCTACAATGAGCAGTTCTTC. This gives the protein CSVYRGSYNEQFF.

CDR3 amino acids: CASRQGGGETQYF. CDR3 DNA: TGTGCCAGCAGACAGGGGGGGGGAGAGACCCAGTACTTC. The gene calls are TRBV6-6 and TRBJ2-5; possibly TRBD1 for D (8 bases). Germline CDR1 and CDR2: MNHNY and SVGAGI (reference sequence). V lost 6 bases, J lost 4 bases, and 12 bases lay in between. The CDR3 runs 13 residues.

This chain joins TRBV2 and TRBJ1-3; TRBD1 matches at 7 bases. Germline CDR1 reads SNHLY; CDR2 reads FYNNEI. V lost 6 bases and J lost 0; bases outside the gene matches: 5. The CDR3 loop spans 15 amino acids. CDR3 sequence: CASRRDRLSGNTIYF. In DNA form, the CDR3 reads TGTGCCAGCAGGAGGGACAGACTCTCTGGAAACACCATATATTTT.

This chain links TRBV5-1 with TRBJ2-2; D unclear. V was cut by 2 bases and J by 6 bases, with 11 bases left in between. Germline V CDR1 and CDR2: SGHRS, YFSETQ. This CDR3 has 14 residues. The CDR3 region is CASSLLILAGELFF. The CDR3 nucleotides read TGCGCCAGCAGCTTATTAATTCTCGCCGGGGAGCTGTTTTTT.

V and J are TRBV19 and TRBJ1-2; 10 positions match TRBD1. There are 15 residues in the CDR3. Germline CDR1 reads LNHDA; CDR2 reads SQIVND (reference sequence). J was trimmed by 2 bases and V by 8 bases; bases with no gene match: 8. The CDR3 loop reads CASGRGGQGNYGYTF. CDR3 nucleotides: TGTGCCAGTGGGAGAGGGGGACAGGGGAACTATGGCTACACCTTC.

The rearrangement uses TRBV28 and TRBJ1-4, with D possibly TRBD1 on 5 matching bases. CDR3 length equals 12 residues. Germline CDR1 reads MDHEN; CDR2 reads SYDVKM. V lost 5 bases, J lost 8 bases, and 9 bases lay in between. The chain's CDR3 is CASSPGTEKLFF. In nucleotides, the CDR3 is TGTGCCAGCAGTCCCGGGACCGAAAAACTGTTTTTT.

This chain connects TRBV6-4 to TRBJ1-1; D possibly corresponds to TRBD1 (6 bases). The CDR3 loop spans 14 amino acids. Trimming left V 4 bases short and J 4 bases short, with 13 bases between. From germline, CDR1 is MRHNA and CDR2 SNTAGT. The DNA for the CDR3 is TGTGCCAGCAGTGCCGGGGGACAACCCACTGAAGCTTTCTTT. It codes for CASSAGGQPTEAFF.

The chain recombines TRBV4-1 with TRBJ1-3; D gene ambiguous. Germline CDR1 MGHRA, CDR2 YSYEKL. V lost 1 base, J lost 4 bases, and 5 bases lay in between. The CDR3 loop spans 13 amino acids. CDR3 region: CASSQVGGNTIYF. The CDR3 DNA is TGCGCCAGCAGCCAAGTTGGAGGAAACACCATATATTTT.

V and J are TRBV7-6 and TRBJ2-3; a weak D match, TRBD2 (5 bases). Germline assignment: CDR1 SGHVS and CDR2 FNYEAQ. The CDR3 is 15 amino acids. Deletions cut 2 bases from V and 1 base from J, with 10 bases between. DNA of the CDR3: TGTGCCAGCAGCTTAAGTGAGAGGGGCACAGATACGCAGTATTTT. Translated, it gives CASSLSERGTDTQYF.

V gene TRBV6-5 combines with J gene TRBJ2-1, with TRBD1 identical over 9 bases. CDR1 and CDR2 (germline): MNHEY, SVGAGI. The CDR3 sequence is 13 residues long. Losses at the gene ends were 7 bases for V and 10 bases for J; bases not matched to a gene: 8. CDR3 sequence: CASINRGPGEQFF. The CDR3, as DNA: TGTGCCAGCATTAACAGGGGGCCCGGAGAGCAGTTCTTC.

The chain uses TRBV4-2 and TRBJ2-1, with unresolved D. CDR3 length: 15 amino acids. Germline V CDR1 and CDR2: LGHNA, YNFKEQ. The V end lost 2 bases, the J end lost 5 bases, and 13 bases lay between the germline ends. CDR3 loop: CASSQRLTLDNEQFF. CDR3 nucleotide sequence: TGTGCCAGCAGCCAACGGCTAACCCTTGACAATGAGCAGTTCTTC.

The J gene is TRBJ2-7, the V gene TRBV4-3, with 13 bases fitting TRBD2. The germline V gene has CDR1 LGHNA and CDR2 YSLEER. With V trimmed by 4 bases and J by 3 bases, 3 bases remained unmatched. The CDR3 contains 15 residues. The DNA for the CDR3 is TGCGCCAGCAGCCTACTAGCGGGAGGGGACTACGAGCAGTACTTC. Translated, it gives CASSLLAGGDYEQYF.

The gene calls are TRBV5-1 and TRBJ1-2; 8 bases fit TRBD1. V trimming: 0 bases; J trimming: 5 bases; junction bases outside the gene matches: 0. CDR3 size: 13 residues. Germline-derived CDR1 and CDR2 are SGHRS and YFSETQ. The chain's CDR3 is CASSLDRGYGYTF. DNA of the CDR3: TGCGCCAGCAGCTTGGACAGGGGGTATGGCTACACCTTC.

The V call is TRBV6-6, the J call TRBJ2-1, with 8 bases fitting TRBD1. Germline CDR1 and CDR2: MNHNY and SVGAGI (reference sequence). The CDR3 sequence is 15 residues long. With V trimmed by 6 bases and J by 4 bases, 8 bases remained unmatched. CDR3 DNA: TGTGCCAGCAGATTGACAGGGGTATTTTACAATGAGCAGTTCTTC. Amino acid sequence: CASRLTGVFYNEQFF.

Only one count was recorded for this clone. The CDR3 DNA reads TGTGCCAGCAGTTACTCGGGAGGGAACTATGGCTACACCTTC. Amino acids: CASSYSGGNYGYTF. This chain links TRBV6-6 with TRBJ1-2; D is unclear. V was pared by 0 bases and J by 2 bases, with 7 bases between. Germline assignment: CDR1 MNHNY and CDR2 SVGAGI (reference sequence). The CDR3 consists of 14 residues.

The chain combines TRBV27 with TRBJ2-3; the D gene is possibly TRBD1 (5 bases). Germline V gene sequence: CDR1 MNHEY, CDR2 SMNVEV (reference sequence). CDR3 length equals 13 residues. The V gene lost 5 bases and the J gene lost 6 bases, with 12 bases spanning the gap. The CDR3 loop reads CASSLRAVDTQYF. DNA for the CDR3: TGTGCCAGCAGTCTCAGGGCAGTGGATACGCAGTATTTT.

The gene calls are TRBV27 and TRBJ2-7; the match to TRBD1 covers 10 bases. The trim removed 2 bases at V and 4 bases at J, leaving 5 bases unmatched. The CDR3 sequence is 15 residues long. Germline assignment: CDR1 MNHEY and CDR2 SMNVEV (reference sequence). CDR3 sequence: CASSLKTGGYYEQYF. In DNA form, the CDR3 reads TGTGCCAGCAGTTTAAAGACAGGGGGCTATTACGAGCAGTACTTC.

The chain links TRBV28 to TRBJ2-7; 8 positions agree with TRBD2. The CDR3 is 13 amino acids. From germline, CDR1 is MDHEN and CDR2 SYDVKM. V trimming: 8 bases; J trimming: 5 bases; junction bases outside the gene matches: 8. The CDR3 nucleotides read TGTGCCAGCCGGACGGGAGGGAAGAACGAGCAGTACTTC. Its protein is CASRTGGKNEQYF.